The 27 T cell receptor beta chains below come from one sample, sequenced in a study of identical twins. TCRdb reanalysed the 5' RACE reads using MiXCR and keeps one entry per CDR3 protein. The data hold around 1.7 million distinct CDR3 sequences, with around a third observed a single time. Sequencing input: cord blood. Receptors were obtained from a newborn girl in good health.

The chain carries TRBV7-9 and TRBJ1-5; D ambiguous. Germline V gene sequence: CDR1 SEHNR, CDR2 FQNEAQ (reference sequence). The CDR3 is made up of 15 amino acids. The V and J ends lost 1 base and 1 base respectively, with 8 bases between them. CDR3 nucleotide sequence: TGTGCCAGCAGCTTAGGATTCGGGAGCAATCAGCCCCAGCATTTT. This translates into CASSLGFGSNQPQHF.

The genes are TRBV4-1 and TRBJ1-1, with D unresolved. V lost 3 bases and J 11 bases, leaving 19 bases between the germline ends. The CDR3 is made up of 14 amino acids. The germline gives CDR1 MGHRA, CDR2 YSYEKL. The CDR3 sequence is CASSHPGEVRDAFF. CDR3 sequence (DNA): TGCGCCAGCAGCCACCCCGGGGAAGTAAGGGATGCTTTCTTT.

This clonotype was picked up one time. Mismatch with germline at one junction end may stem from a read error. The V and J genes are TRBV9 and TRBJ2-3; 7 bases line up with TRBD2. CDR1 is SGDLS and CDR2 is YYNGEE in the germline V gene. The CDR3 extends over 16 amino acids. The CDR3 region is CASSHLGGGSTATQYF. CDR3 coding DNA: TGTGCCAGCAGCCACCTTGGCGGGGGAAGCACAGCTACGCAGTATTTT.

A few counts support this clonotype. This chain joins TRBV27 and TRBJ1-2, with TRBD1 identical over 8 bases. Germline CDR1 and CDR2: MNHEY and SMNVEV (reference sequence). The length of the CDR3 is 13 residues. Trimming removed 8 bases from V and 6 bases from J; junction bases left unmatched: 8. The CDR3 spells CASAPDRVNGYTF. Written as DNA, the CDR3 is TGTGCCAGCGCCCCGGACAGGGTAAATGGCTACACCTTC.

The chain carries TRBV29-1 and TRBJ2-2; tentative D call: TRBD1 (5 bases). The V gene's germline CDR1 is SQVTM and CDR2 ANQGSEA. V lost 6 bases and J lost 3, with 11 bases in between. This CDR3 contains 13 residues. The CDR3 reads CSVGPQDTGELFF. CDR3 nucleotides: TGCAGCGTGGGTCCACAGGACACCGGGGAGCTGTTTTTT.

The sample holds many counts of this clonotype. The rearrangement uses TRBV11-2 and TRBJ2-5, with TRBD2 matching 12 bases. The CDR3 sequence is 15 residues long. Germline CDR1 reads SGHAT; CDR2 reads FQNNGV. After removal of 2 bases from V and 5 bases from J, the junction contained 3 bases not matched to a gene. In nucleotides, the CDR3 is TGTGCCAGCAGCTTACTAGCGGGGGGGCTGGAGACCCAGTACTTC. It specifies CASSLLAGGLETQYF.

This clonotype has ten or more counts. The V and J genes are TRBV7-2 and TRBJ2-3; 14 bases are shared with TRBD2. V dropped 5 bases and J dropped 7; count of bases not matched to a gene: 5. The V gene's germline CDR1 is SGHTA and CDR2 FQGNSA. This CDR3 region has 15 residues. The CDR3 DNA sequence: TGTGCCAGCAGCGGACTAGCGGGAGGTCGAAATACGCAGTATTTT. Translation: CASSGLAGGRNTQYF.

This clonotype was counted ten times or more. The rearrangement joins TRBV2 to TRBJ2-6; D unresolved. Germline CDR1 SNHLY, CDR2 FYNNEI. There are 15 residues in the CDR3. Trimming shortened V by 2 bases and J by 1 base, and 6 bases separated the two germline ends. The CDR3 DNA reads TGTGCCAGCAGTGAAATCGCATCTGGGGCCAACGTCCTGACTTTC. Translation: CASSEIASGANVLTF.

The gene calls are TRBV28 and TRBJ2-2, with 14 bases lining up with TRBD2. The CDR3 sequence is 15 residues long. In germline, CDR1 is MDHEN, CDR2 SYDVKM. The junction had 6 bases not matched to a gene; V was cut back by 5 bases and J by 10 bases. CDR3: CASSTGLAGVEELFF. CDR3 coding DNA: TGTGCCAGCAGTACGGGACTAGCGGGAGTCGAGGAGCTGTTTTTT. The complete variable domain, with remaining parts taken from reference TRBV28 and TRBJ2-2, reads DVKVTQSSRYLVKRTGEKVFLECVQDMDHENMFWYRQDPGLGLRLIYFSYDVKMKEKGDIPEGYSVSREKKERFSLILESASTNQTSMYLCASSTGLAGVEELFFGEGSRLTVL.

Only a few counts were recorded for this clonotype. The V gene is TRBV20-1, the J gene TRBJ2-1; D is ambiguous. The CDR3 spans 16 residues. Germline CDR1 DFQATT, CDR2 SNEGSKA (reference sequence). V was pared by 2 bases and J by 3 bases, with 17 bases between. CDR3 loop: CSARLAEKSYYNEQFF. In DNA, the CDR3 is TGCAGTGCTAGACTGGCGGAAAAATCGTACTACAATGAGCAGTTCTTC.

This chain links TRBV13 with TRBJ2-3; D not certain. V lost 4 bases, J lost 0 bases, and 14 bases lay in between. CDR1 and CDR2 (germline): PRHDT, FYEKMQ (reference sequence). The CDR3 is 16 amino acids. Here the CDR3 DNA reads TGTGCCAGCAGCTCAACGAGTACTTTTAGCACAGATACGCAGTATTTT. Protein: CASSSTSTFSTDTQYF.

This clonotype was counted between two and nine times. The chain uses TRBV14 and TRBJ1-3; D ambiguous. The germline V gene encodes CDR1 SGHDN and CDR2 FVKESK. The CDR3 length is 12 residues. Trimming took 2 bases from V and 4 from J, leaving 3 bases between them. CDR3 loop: CASSQQGNTIYF. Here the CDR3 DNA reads TGTGCCAGCAGCCAACAGGGAAACACCATATATTTT.

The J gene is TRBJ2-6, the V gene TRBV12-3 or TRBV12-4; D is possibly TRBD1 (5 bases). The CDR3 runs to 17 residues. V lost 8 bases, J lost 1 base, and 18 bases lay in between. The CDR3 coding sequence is TGTGCCAGCCTTCCTTCAGGGCCCCCTTCTGGGGCCAACGTCCTGACTTTC. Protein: CASLPSGPPSGANVLTF.

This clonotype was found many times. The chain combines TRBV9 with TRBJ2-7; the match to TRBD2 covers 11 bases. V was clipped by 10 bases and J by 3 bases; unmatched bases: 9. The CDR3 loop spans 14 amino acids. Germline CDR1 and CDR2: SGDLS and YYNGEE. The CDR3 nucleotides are TGTGCCGGAATTTCCGGGACTAGCGGCTACGAGCAGTACTTC. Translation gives CAGISGTSGYEQYF.

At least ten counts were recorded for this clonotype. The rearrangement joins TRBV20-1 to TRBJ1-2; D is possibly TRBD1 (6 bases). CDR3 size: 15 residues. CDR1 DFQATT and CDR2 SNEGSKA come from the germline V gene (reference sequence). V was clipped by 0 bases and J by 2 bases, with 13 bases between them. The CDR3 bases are TGCAGTGCTAGAGATCTCTACAGGGAAAACTATGGCTACACCTTC. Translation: CSARDLYRENYGYTF.

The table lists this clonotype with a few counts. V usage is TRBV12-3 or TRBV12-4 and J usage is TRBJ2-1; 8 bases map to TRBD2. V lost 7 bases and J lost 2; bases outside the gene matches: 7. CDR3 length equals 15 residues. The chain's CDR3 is CASIKAGATYNEQFF. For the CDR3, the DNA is TGTGCCAGCATTAAAGCGGGAGCCACCTACAATGAGCAGTTCTTC.

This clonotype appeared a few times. This CDR3 is CSASWTGEGLAGDGDIQYF. The CDR3 DNA is TGCAGTGCTAGCTGGACAGGCGAGGGACTAGCGGGTGATGGGGACATTCAGTACTTC. The J gene is TRBJ2-4, the V gene TRBV20-1; 12 nucleotides agree with TRBD2. The J segment lost 8 bases and the V segment lost 3 bases, leaving 20 bases of the junction unmatched. The CDR3 extends over 19 amino acids. CDR1 is DFQATT and CDR2 is SNEGSKA in the germline V gene (reference sequence).

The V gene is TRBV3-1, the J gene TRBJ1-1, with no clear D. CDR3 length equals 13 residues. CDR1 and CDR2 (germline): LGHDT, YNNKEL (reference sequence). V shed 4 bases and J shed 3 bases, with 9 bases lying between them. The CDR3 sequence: CASSLGLYTEAFF. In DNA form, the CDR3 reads TGTGCCAGCAGCCTAGGACTGTACACTGAAGCTTTCTTT.

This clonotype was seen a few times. This CDR3 reads CASSLIAGRRRTEAFF. DNA of the CDR3: TGTGCCAGCAGCTTAATAGCGGGCAGAAGGAGGACTGAAGCTTTCTTT. The chain couples TRBV7-9 to TRBJ1-1; no reliable D call. V lost 2 bases, J lost 5 bases, and 18 bases lay in between. This CDR3 spans 16 amino acids. The germline CDR1 and CDR2 sequences are SEHNR and FQNEAQ (reference sequence).

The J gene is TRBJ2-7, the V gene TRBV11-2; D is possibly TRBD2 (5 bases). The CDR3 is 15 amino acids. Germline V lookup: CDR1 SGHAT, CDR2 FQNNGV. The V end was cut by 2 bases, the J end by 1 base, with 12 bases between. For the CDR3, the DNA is TGTGCCAGCAGCTTATCCGGGGTCGAGTCCTACGAGCAGTACTTC. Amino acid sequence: CASSLSGVESYEQYF.

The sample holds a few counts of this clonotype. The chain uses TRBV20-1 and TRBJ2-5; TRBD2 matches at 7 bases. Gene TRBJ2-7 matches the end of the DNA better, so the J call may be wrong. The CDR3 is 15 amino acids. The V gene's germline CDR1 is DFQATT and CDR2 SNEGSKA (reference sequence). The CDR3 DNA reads TGCAGTGCTAGAGATACAGGACTAGGAAATTTCGAGCAGTACTTC. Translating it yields CSARDTGLGNFEQYF.

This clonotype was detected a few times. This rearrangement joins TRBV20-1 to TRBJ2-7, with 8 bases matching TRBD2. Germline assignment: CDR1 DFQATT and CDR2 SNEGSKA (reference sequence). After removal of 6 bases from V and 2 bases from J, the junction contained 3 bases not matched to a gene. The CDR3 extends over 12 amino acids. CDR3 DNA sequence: TGCAGTGCGTTGACTAGCGCCTACGAGCAGTACTTC. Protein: CSALTSAYEQYF.

CDR3 region: CASSFFSVAGRGEQFF. The CDR3 DNA reads TGTGCCAGCAGTTTTTTCTCTGTAGCGGGAAGGGGGGAGCAGTTCTTC. The V call is TRBV6-5, the J call TRBJ2-1; 8 bases map to TRBD2. CDR1 and CDR2 (germline): MNHEY, SVGAGI. CDR3 length equals 16 residues. The V and J ends lost 4 bases and 10 bases, in that order; junction bases with no gene match: 15.

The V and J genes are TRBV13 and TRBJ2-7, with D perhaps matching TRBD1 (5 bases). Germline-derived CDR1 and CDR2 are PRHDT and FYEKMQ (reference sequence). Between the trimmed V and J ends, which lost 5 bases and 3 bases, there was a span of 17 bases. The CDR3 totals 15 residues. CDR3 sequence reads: CASSKQGVRVYEQYF. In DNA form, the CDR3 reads TGTGCCAGCAGCAAGCAGGGTGTTCGAGTCTACGAGCAGTACTTC. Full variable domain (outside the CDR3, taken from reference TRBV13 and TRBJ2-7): AAGVIQSPRHLIKEKRETATLKCYPIPRHDTVYWYQQGPGQDPQFLISFYEKMQSDKGSIPDRFSAQQFSDYHSELNMSSLELGDSALYFCASSKQGVRVYEQYFGPGTRLTVT.

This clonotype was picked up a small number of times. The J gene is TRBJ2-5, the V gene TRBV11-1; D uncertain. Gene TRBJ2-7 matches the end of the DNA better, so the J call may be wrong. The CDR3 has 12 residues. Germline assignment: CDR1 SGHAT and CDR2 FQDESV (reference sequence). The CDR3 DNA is TGTGCCAGCAGCTTAGCGTTCGTCGAGCAGTACTTC. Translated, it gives CASSLAFVEQYF.

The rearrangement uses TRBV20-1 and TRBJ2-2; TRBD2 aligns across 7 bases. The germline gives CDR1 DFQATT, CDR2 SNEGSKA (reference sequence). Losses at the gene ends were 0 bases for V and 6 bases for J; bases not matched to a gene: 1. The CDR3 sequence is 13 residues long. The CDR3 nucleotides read TGCAGTGCTAGAGAACTAGCGCCCGGGGAGCTGTTTTTT. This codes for CSARELAPGELFF.

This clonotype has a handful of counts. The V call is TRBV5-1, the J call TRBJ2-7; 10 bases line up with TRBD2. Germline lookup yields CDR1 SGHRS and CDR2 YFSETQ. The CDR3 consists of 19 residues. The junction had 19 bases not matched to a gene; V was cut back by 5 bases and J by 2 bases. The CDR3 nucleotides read TGCGCCAGCAGGGAGTTTGAGGTCCTAGCGGGGGCCTTTACCTACGAGCAGTACTTC. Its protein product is CASREFEVLAGAFTYEQYF.